This T cell receptor beta chain was sequenced for a study of control samples from healthy donors and cancer patients. After removal of 7 bases from V and 1 base from J, the junction contained 7 bases not matched to a gene. The CDR3 length is 15 residues. Germline CDR1 reads SNHLY; CDR2 reads FYNNEI. Sequencing was performed with immunoSEQ multiplex PCR; in TCRdb, only in-frame clones are kept and a portion is missing. Of some 140,000 clones listed, around 96% are singletons. The chain links TRBV2 to TRBJ1-1, with TRBD1 identical over 9 bases. The receptor comes from a man in his forties in good health. Input material: blood. The CDR3, as DNA: TGTGCCAGCAAGCAACAGGGGGCCTCGAACACTGAAGCTTTCTTT. Its protein is CASKQQGASNTEAFF.